This TCR beta chain was observed in a study of T cells in Graves' hyperthyroidism and ophthalmopathy (dated by TCRdb to between 2019 and 2020). About the full investigation: To identify distinguishing TCR V-J signatures, a discovery cohort of 90 to 100 patients was used, comprising some 45 with Graves' ophthalmopathy and some 60 with stable Graves' hyperthyroidism. An independent validation cohort of under 20 hyperthyroidism patients and 17 patients who later progressed to ophthalmopathy tested prospective prediction of ophthalmopathy. The 100 discovery patients were randomly split 7:3 into training and test sets. The study also compared thyroid tissue and blood T-cell repertoires from about six Graves' hyperthyroidism patients. Once sampling was done, hyperthyroidism patients were given methimazole at a starting dose of 30 mg daily, whereas ophthalmopathy patients were given high-dose intravenous methylprednisolone. The paper reports TCR Vbeta CDR3 sequencing of 140 or so peripheral blood samples: under 45 ophthalmopathy, 75 to 80 hyperthyroidism and roughly 17 progressor patients. Findings and caveats that apply to the study as a whole: During validation, the model predicted progression to ophthalmopathy a median of approximately six months ahead of onset, with approximately 71% sensitivity and more than 72% specificity. A model built on a 13 V-J signature distinguished ophthalmopathy from stable hyperthyroidism, reaching roughly 88% sensitivity and about 81% specificity in cross-validation and 80%/75% in testing. Sample size was not statistically predetermined, and investigators were not blinded to group allocation. Most expanded thyroid clonotypes (frequency above 0.001) were also found in blood, which suggests that blood repertoires may mirror thyroid immune responses.

Here V drops 6 bases and J drops 2 bases, and the junction holds 9 bases not matched to any gene. The CDR3 starts with the cysteine, ends with the phenylalanine, and has 15 residues. The read is trimmed to its CDR3 DNA, 45 bases read in frame from base 1. Per the germline V gene, SNHLY is the CDR1 and FYNNEI is the CDR2. Stable Graves' hyperthyroidism was defined as the absence of progression to ophthalmopathy over 18 months of follow-up. Hyperthyroidism patients were newly diagnosed, had a disease duration of under 2 months, and were aged 18 to 65 years. The study excluded patients with uncontrolled infections, other autoimmune diseases, pregnancy or lactation. Clinical symptoms, serum thyroxine and TRAb, thyroid ultrasound, and orbital computed tomography formed the basis for the diagnoses. Trizol reagent was used to extract total RNA, and RNA quality was then checked on an Agilent 2100 Bioanalyzer.

TCR beta CDR3 regions were amplified from RNA transcripts. The TCR CDR3 was subjected to a first round of RT-PCR using the HTBI primer set and the Qiagen OneStep RT-PCR kit. The libraries were constructed in a second round of multiplex PCR and then size-selected and purified. The libraries were sequenced on an Illumina HiSeq2000 using paired-end 100 bp reads. As for how the authors treated the data: Raw data were processed with SOAPnuke, discarding reads with adapters, uncalled bases, mean Phred below 15, or no exact constant-primer or identifier match. COPE v1.2.5 was used to merge high-quality paired reads, and clonotypes were defined as unique nucleotide sequences. Clonotypes were aligned to IMGT TRBV, TRBD and TRBJ reference segments using MiTCR v1.1. Analysis was restricted to V-J combinations with a frequency above 0.0001, which covered roughly 99% of repertoires. The TCS score was defined as F50 (clonal expansion) divided by E x V (chaos), with BLOSUM62-based TCRdist calculated between CDR3 peptides within each V-J. Welch's t-statistics and random forest reduced around 510 V-J features to 10 to 15, which were used in a naive Bayes classifier (R e1071). Starting from the raw public reads, TCRdb applied fastp trimming at Q25, assembled clones with MiXCR and retained in-frame beta chains. Each entry merges the rows of one CDR3 protein and shows their most common DNA and genes. The V and J calls reflect TCRdb's pipeline rather than the authors' work. Across this sample there are hundreds of thousands of distinct CDR3 sequences, with more than 45% seen only once. The biggest ten clones account for roughly 8.2% of the sample.

Details on this clonotype: Its antigen is currently not known. Base-call qualities are not available, and no considerably larger clone is one nucleotide away.

The sample was peripheral blood or thyroid tissue (not recorded which). This receptor was identified in a woman in her late teens or twenties with Graves' hyperthyroidism. Donor details come from another sample of the same person, matched by shared clones. The rearrangement joined TRBV2 to TRBJ2-7; 8 bases in between match TRBD2. The sequenced DNA: TGTGCCAGCAGCGAGCGGGGGAGGGGCCCCTACGAGCAGTACTTC. The encoded protein is CASSERGRGPYEQYF.